The 9 T cell receptor beta chains below all came from one sample that was sequenced in a study of Ad26.COV2.S vaccination and SARS-CoV-2 variants. TCRdb's copy holds only in-frame clones and misses some; the assay was immunoSEQ multiplex PCR. Of roughly 700,000 clones detected, roughly 90% appear once; the ten largest clones hold 1.5%. Treatment specified: 19 received Ad26.COV2.S at low or high dose, single or two shots; 5 received placebo; per-sample allocation not given. Collection of the samples took place on day 63 after the first injection of vaccine or placebo. Sample: peripheral blood, taken in a trial of Ad26.COV2.S vaccine versus placebo. The receptors here all came from a person between 18 and 65 years old who received the Ad26.COV2.S COVID-19 vaccine or a placebo.

V is TRBV3-1 (or the pseudogene TRBV3-2) and J is TRBJ2-7; D is uncertain. Germline V lookup: CDR1 LGHDT, CDR2 YNNKEL (reference sequence). Trimming shortened V by 2 bases and J by 3 bases, and 17 bases separated the two germline ends. This CDR3 region has 16 residues. CDR3 in DNA: TGTGCCAGCAGCCAAAGGTATGCCACCACCATCTACGAGCAGTACTTC. Translation gives CASSQRYATTIYEQYF.

The V gene is TRBV7-9, the J gene TRBJ2-5; 7 bases are shared with TRBD1. V trimming: 3 bases; J trimming: 2 bases; junction bases outside the gene matches: 6. This CDR3 is 15 amino acids long. CDR1 is SEHNR and CDR2 is FQNEAQ in the germline V gene (reference sequence). This chain's CDR3 is CASSLGDRLQETQYF. CDR3 bases: TGTGCCAGCAGCTTGGGGGACAGATTGCAAGAGACCCAGTACTTC.

The chain is built from TRBV18 and TRBJ1-2; no clear D gene. The length of the CDR3 is 14 residues. Germline CDR1 and CDR2: KGHSH and LQKENI. V gave up 3 bases and J gave up 1 base, with 9 bases separating them. The CDR3 DNA is TGTGCCAGCTCACCGGCAGAAGTTAACTATGGCTACACCTTC. It encodes CASSPAEVNYGYTF.

The chain couples TRBV10-3 to TRBJ2-4; D ambiguous. CDR3 length: 15 amino acids. CDR1 and CDR2 (germline): ENHRY, SYGVKD. Trimming cost V 0 bases and J 9 bases, with 15 bases left between them. The CDR3 spells CAISESPPKVGIQYF. As DNA, the CDR3 is TGTGCCATCAGTGAGTCACCCCCTAAGGTCGGCATTCAGTACTTC.

The chain recombines TRBV29-1 with TRBJ2-7, with D hard to call. CDR3 size: 13 residues. V lost 3 bases, J lost 4 bases, and 13 bases lay in between. Germline assignment: CDR1 SQVTM and CDR2 ANQGSEA. The CDR3 sequence: CSVDPRPTYEQYF. CDR3 nucleotides: TGCAGCGTTGATCCCCGACCCACATACGAGCAGTACTTC.

This chain joins TRBV2 and TRBJ1-1; D gene unclear. Trimming took off 6 bases at V and 2 bases at J, with 10 bases between the two ends. There are 13 residues in the CDR3. CDR1 is SNHLY and CDR2 is FYNNEI in the germline V gene. The CDR3 loop reads CASRVEGNTEAFF. The CDR3 DNA is TGTGCCAGCAGGGTGGAGGGAAACACTGAAGCTTTCTTT.

In its sample, this clone was seen many times. The chain is built from TRBV25-1 and TRBJ1-5; weak D call: TRBD1 (5 bases). Trimming cost V 4 bases and J 6 bases, with 13 bases left between them. The germline V gene encodes CDR1 MGHDK and CDR2 SYGVNS. The length of the CDR3 is 14 residues. The CDR3 here is CASSGWGEGQPQHF. The CDR3 DNA follows: TGTGCCAGCAGTGGTTGGGGGGAGGGTCAGCCCCAGCATTTT.

This chain links TRBV6-6 with TRBJ2-5, with D perhaps matching TRBD2 (6 bases). Per germline, CDR1 MNHNY and CDR2 SVGAGI (reference sequence). The CDR3 is made up of 15 amino acids. The V end was cut by 1 base, the J end by 4 bases, with 13 bases between. For the CDR3, the DNA is TGTGCCAGCAGTTACTGGCAGGGAGGTCGAGAGACCCAGTACTTC. This codes for CASSYWQGGRETQYF.

This chain joins TRBV11-2 and TRBJ2-6, with D unresolved. Germline assignment: CDR1 SGHAT and CDR2 FQNNGV. The V and J ends lost 0 bases and 4 bases respectively, with 10 bases between them. The CDR3 consists of 16 residues. CDR3 coding DNA: TGTGCCAGCAGCTTAGATCCGGGTTACGGGGCCAACGTCCTGACTTTC. Translating gives CASSLDPGYGANVLTF.